The next 7 T cell receptor beta chains were all read from a single sample in a study of blood T cell repertoires in COVID-19. The table came from immunoSEQ multiplex PCR; TCRdb's copy has only in-frame clones and leaves some out. The sample has approximately 170,000 clones; 84% are singletons. The sequenced sample was PBMCs or T cells enriched from blood (not recorded which). These receptors were taken from a man aged 50-60 years who had recovered from COVID-19.

In its sample, this clone was seen a few times. This sequence joins TRBV5-6 and TRBJ1-6, with D perhaps matching TRBD1 (5 bases). The CDR3 is made up of 15 amino acids. V lost 0 bases and J 7 bases, leaving 11 bases between the germline ends. Germline lookup yields CDR1 SGHDT and CDR2 YYEEEE. CDR3 coding DNA: TGTGCCAGCAGCTTGGCTCCGCGGGGCAATTCACCCCTCCACTTT. It specifies CASSLAPRGNSPLHF.

V gene TRBV5-1 combines with J gene TRBJ1-2, with 7 positions matching TRBD1. The germline V gene encodes CDR1 SGHRS and CDR2 YFSETQ. This CDR3 has 16 amino acids. V lost 4 bases to trimming and J lost 4 bases; unmatched junction nucleotides: 13. The DNA for the CDR3 is TGCGCCAGCAGCCCTACCCCGGACAGGAGTTTCTATGGCTACACCTTC. Protein product: CASSPTPDRSFYGYTF.

V gene TRBV19 combines with J gene TRBJ1-1, with D possibly being TRBD1 (5 bases). Germline V gene data show CDR1 as LNHDA and CDR2 as SQIVND (reference sequence). The germline V and J ends were trimmed by 5 bases and 1 base, with 11 bases remaining between them. This CDR3 has 14 residues. The CDR3 DNA reads TGTGCCAGTAGTGCTCGACAGCAGAACACTGAAGCTTTCTTT. Amino acids: CASSARQQNTEAFF.

This clone was detected a few times. V gene TRBV6-5 combines with J gene TRBJ2-7; a weak D match, TRBD1 (6 bases). Germline loops: CDR1 MNHEY, CDR2 SVGAGI. This CDR3 has 14 amino acids. With 5 bases removed from V and 2 bases from J, the gap between germline ends came to 13 bases. The CDR3 is CASSPNREPYEQYF. CDR3 nucleotides: TGTGCCAGCAGTCCGAACAGGGAGCCCTACGAGCAGTACTTC.

The rearrangement uses TRBV9 and TRBJ2-5, with 7 bases lining up with TRBD2. V lost 0 bases, J lost 5 bases, and 4 bases stayed unmatched. The germline gives CDR1 SGDLS, CDR2 YYNGEE. The CDR3 is 14 residues long. The CDR3 protein is CASSVGTSLETQYF. The DNA of the CDR3 is TGTGCCAGCAGCGTAGGGACTAGTTTGGAGACCCAGTACTTC.

The rearrangement uses TRBV2 and TRBJ1-5; TRBD1 aligns across 9 bases. Germline lookup yields CDR1 SNHLY and CDR2 FYNNEI. This CDR3 has 13 residues. V trimming: 11 bases; J trimming: 4 bases; junction bases outside the gene matches: 6. The CDR3 reads CARGQGGNQPQHF. CDR3 sequence (DNA): TGTGCCCGGGGACAGGGAGGAAATCAGCCCCAGCATTTT.

V and J are TRBV3-1 (or the pseudogene TRBV3-2) and TRBJ1-4; D not resolved. V lost 8 bases, J lost 10 bases, and 14 bases lay in between. Looked up from germline, CDR1 is LGHDT and CDR2 is YNNKEL (reference sequence). The CDR3 covers 12 residues. The CDR3 sequence is CASQALEGKLFF. CDR3 nucleotides: TGTGCCAGCCAAGCCCTAGAGGGAAAACTGTTTTTT.